This passage covers 3 T cell receptor beta chains from one sample sequenced in a study of prognosis after radiotherapy for stage I lung cancer. By two-round multiplex PCR, the TCR beta CDR3 was amplified from genomic DNA. Primers were specific to each TRBV and TRBJ gene in first-round PCR. TCRdb re-called the multiplex PCR reads with MiXCR, one entry per CDR3 protein. The top ten hold about 15% of the sample, which has 30,000 to 35,000 distinct CDR3 sequences, under 60% seen once. The sample here was PBMCs, taken before or after stereotactic body radiation therapy (not recorded which). The origin of the receptors is a donor over 45 with non-small cell lung cancer.

As to this clonotype: The junction does not match germline at one end; this may be a read error. DNA of the CDR3: TGTGTCACCAAGAAGGGAGGAGAGTCCGGGGAGCTGTTTTTT. Its protein product is CVTKKGGESGELFF. J is TRBJ2-2 and V is TRBV24-1; TRBD2 is a possible D gene (6 bases). CDR3 length: 14 residues. CDR1 is KGHDR and CDR2 is SFDVKD in the germline V gene.

The gene calls are TRBV6-9 and TRBJ2-1; no firm D call. This CDR3 spans 13 amino acids. Germline assignment: CDR1 MNHGY and CDR2 SVAAGI. Trimming left V 5 bases short and J 8 bases short, with 13 bases between. In DNA form, the CDR3 reads TGTGCCAGCAGTGACGGCCTCCTCGATGAGCAGTTCTTC. It specifies CASSDGLLDEQFF.

This clonotype came up many times. V is TRBV7-2 and J is TRBJ2-3; 9 bases line up with TRBD2. V was clipped by 4 bases and J by 4 bases; unmatched bases: 3. The length of the CDR3 is 14 residues. Per germline, CDR1 SGHTA and CDR2 FQGNSA. The CDR3 sequence: CASSWGLAADTQYF. Here the CDR3 DNA reads TGTGCCAGCAGCTGGGGACTAGCCGCAGATACGCAGTATTTT. The variable domain in full, completed from reference TRBV7-2 and TRBJ2-3, reads GAGVSQSPSNKVTEKGKDVELRCDPISGHTALYWYRQSLGQGLEFLIYFQGNSAPDKSGLPSDRFSAERTGGSVSTLTIQRTQQEDSAVYLCASSWGLAADTQYFGPGTRLTVL.